This record covers a single TCR beta chain. These data are taken from a study of T cell changes during pregnancy in multiple sclerosis. Assay: immunoSEQ multiplex PCR; the TCRdb copy retains only in-frame clones and omits some. The sample contains fewer than 45,000 clones, approximately 94% of which appear only once. This CDR3 is 15 amino acids long. Germline V CDR1 and CDR2: MNHEY, SMNVEV (reference sequence). After removal of 6 bases from V and 6 bases from J, the junction contained 6 bases not matched to a gene. The source was CD8+ T cells from peripheral blood mononuclear cells, collected in the third trimester of pregnancy. The sequence came from a female donor with multiple sclerosis, enrolled in a pregnancy study. This chain links TRBV27 with TRBJ2-1; 12 nucleotides line up with TRBD2. CDR3 DNA sequence: TGTGCCAGCAGCCTGAGACTAGCGGGAGCCAATGAGCAGTTCTTC. Its translation is CASSLRLAGANEQFF.